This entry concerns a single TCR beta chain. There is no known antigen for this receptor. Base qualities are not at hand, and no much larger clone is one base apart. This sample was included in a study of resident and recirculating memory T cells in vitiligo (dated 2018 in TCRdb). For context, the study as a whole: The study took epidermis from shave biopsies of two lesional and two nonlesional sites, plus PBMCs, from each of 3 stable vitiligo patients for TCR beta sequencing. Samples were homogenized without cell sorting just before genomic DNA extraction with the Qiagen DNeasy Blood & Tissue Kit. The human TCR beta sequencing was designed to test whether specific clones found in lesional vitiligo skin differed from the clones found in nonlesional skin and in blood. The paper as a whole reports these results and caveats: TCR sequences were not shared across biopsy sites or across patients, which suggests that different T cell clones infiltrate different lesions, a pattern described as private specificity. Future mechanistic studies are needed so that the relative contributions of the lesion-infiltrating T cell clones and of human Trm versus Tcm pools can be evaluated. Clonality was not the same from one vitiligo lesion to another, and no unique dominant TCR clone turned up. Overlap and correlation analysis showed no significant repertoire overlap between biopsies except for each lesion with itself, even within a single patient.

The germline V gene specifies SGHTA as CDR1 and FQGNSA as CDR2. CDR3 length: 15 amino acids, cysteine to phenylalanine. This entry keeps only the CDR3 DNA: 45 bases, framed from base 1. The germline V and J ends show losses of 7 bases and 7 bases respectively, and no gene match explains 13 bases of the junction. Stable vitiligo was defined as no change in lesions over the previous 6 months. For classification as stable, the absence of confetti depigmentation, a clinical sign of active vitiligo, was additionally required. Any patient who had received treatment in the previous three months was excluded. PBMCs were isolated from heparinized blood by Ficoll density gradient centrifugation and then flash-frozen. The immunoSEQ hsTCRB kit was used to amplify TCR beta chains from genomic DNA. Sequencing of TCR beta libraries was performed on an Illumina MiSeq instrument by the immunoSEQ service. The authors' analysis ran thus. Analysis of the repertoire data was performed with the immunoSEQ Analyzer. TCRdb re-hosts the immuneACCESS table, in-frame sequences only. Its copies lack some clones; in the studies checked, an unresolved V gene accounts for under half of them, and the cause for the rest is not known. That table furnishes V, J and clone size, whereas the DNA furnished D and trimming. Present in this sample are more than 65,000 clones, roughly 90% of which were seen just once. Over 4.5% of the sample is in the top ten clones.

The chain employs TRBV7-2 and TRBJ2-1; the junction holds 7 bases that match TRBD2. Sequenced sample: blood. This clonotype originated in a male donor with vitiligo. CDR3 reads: CASTRTRDYLNEQFF. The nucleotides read TGTGCCAGCACCCGGACCCGGGACTACCTAAATGAGCAGTTCTTC.